This note documents a single T cell receptor (beta chain) sequence. As handled by the study authors: For nucleated cells, counts were estimated from reference gene primer amplification. Here immunoSEQ multiplex PCR was the method, and the copy in TCRdb shows in-frame clones only, minus some. From that table come the V and J calls and clone size; the DNA was used to work out D and trimming. The table includes tens of thousands of clones, 70% to 85% detected once. The sample originates from a study of blood T cell repertoires in COVID-19. The V gene's germline CDR1 is LGHNA and CDR2 YNFKEQ. Trimming shortened V by 3 bases and J by 3 bases, and 12 bases separated the two germline ends. The CDR3 sequence is 15 residues long.

Sequences were obtained from peripheral blood. This chain connects TRBV4-2 to TRBJ1-5; a possible D gene is TRBD1 (6 bases). This TCR came from an older woman with acute or convalescent COVID-19. As DNA, the CDR3 is TGTGCCAGCAGCCATAGAGGGGGTGACAATCAGCCCCAGCATTTT. This translates into CASSHRGGDNQPQHF.